These T cell receptor beta chains were read from a single sample in a study of shared clonotypes between healthy human individuals. Libraries were prepared by immunoSEQ multiplex PCR; TCRdb keeps only in-frame clonotypes and omits some of them. The sample records 550,000 to 850,000 clones, around 74% being singletons. The sequenced sample was memory CD4+ T cells sorted from blood. These receptors originate from a woman aged 25-40 years in good health. Each CDR3 is given with its conserved first and last residue. Each record gives: V gene, D gene, J gene, clone size, CDR3 protein, CDR3 DNA. The D gene is left open where the match is weak. Size values are once, few and many counts, or a class for expanded clones, and some rows have none.

TRBV11-2	-	TRBJ1-1	-	CASSLHMNTEAFF	TGTGCCAGCAGCCTCCACATGAACACTGAAGCTTTCTTT
TRBV5-1	-	TRBJ2-7	-	CASSFGSYEQYF	TGCGCCAGCAGCTTTGGATCCTACGAGCAGTACTTC
TRBV20-1	-	TRBJ1-2	-	CSAGTDYGYTF	TGCAGTGCCGGGACGGACTATGGCTACACCTTC
TRBV6-5	TRBD2	TRBJ2-7	many	CASLVRDYYEQYF	TGTGCCAGCCTTGTGCGGGACTACTACGAGCAGTACTTC
TRBV9	-	TRBJ2-1	-	CASSLRGRVSNEQFF	TGTGCCAGCAGCCTTCGAGGCAGGGTTAGCAATGAGCAGTTCTTC
TRBV28	TRBD1	TRBJ1-5	-	CASIGRGENSQPQHF	TGTGCCAGCATCGGCAGGGGGGAAAATAGTCAGCCCCAGCATTTT
TRBV7-9	-	TRBJ1-1	-	CASLSRDTEAFF	TGTGCCAGCTTGTCGCGGGACACTGAAGCTTTCTTT
TRBV28	TRBD1	TRBJ2-2	-	CASSARGSPGELFF	TGTGCCAGCAGTGCCAGGGGGTCCCCCGGGGAGCTGTTTTTT
TRBV10-3	TRBD1	TRBJ1-1	-	CAIKGQGANVNTEAFF	TGTGCCATCAAGGGACAGGGGGCGAATGTGAACACTGAAGCTTTCTTT
TRBV5-1	-	TRBJ1-1	-	CASRMQLNTEAFF	TGCGCCAGCAGAATGCAGCTGAACACTGAAGCTTTCTTT
TRBV2	TRBD2	TRBJ2-7	-	CASRESGRAVGEQYF	TGTGCCAGCAGAGAGAGCGGGAGGGCCGTAGGGGAGCAGTACTTC
TRBV12-1	-	TRBJ2-2	-	CASRFNKGSWTGELFF	TGTGCCAGCAGGTTCAACAAGGGGAGCTGGACCGGGGAGCTGTTTTTT
TRBV29-1	-	TRBJ2-5	-	CSVAQGQETQYF	TGCAGCGTTGCTCAGGGGCAAGAGACCCAGTACTTC
TRBV19	TRBD1	TRBJ2-1	-	CASRTGGDSYNEQFF	TGTGCCAGTAGGACAGGGGGTGACTCCTACAATGAGCAGTTCTTC
TRBV29-1	TRBD1	TRBJ1-1	-	CSVRTGKNTEAFF	TGCAGCGTTAGGACAGGGAAGAACACTGAAGCTTTCTTT
TRBV2	-	TRBJ2-3	-	CASNGRTSTDTQYF	TGTGCCAGCAACGGACGGACTAGCACAGATACGCAGTATTTT
TRBV11-3	TRBD1	TRBJ2-5	-	CASSRGQQETQYF	TGTGCCAGCAGCCGGGGACAGCAAGAGACCCAGTACTTC
TRBV15	-	TRBJ1-4	-	CATSRAGVLTNEKLFF	TGTGCCACCAGCAGAGCCGGGGTTCTAACTAATGAAAAACTGTTTTTT
TRBV5-6	-	TRBJ2-7	once	CASSGSDSSYEQYF	TGTGCCAGCAGCGGCTCTGACAGTTCCTACGAGCAGTACTTC
TRBV14	TRBD2	TRBJ2-7	-	CASSSRTSGWQYF	TGTGCCAGCAGCTCGAGGACTAGCGGATGGCAGTACTTC
TRBV18	-	TRBJ1-5	once	CASSLSDSYQPQHF	TGTGCCAGCTCACTTTCGGACAGCTATCAGCCCCAGCATTTT
TRBV7-8	-	TRBJ2-2	few	CASSRDGGGTGELFF	TGTGCCAGCAGCCGAGACGGGGGCGGCACCGGGGAGCTGTTTTTT
TRBV11-3	-	TRBJ2-2	-	CASSLGQGTAGELFF	TGTGCCAGCAGCTTAGGTCAGGGTACGGCGGGGGAGCTGTTTTTT
TRBV27	TRBD1	TRBJ2-3	-	CASSLLQGRSDTQYF	TGTGCCAGCAGTTTGTTACAGGGGCGTTCAGATACGCAGTATTTT
TRBV2	TRBD1	TRBJ2-5	-	CASSVTGGLETQYF	TGTGCCAGCAGTGTGACAGGGGGCTTGGAGACCCAGTACTTC
TRBV6-5	TRBD1	TRBJ1-5	-	CASSYVDRLGNQPQHF	TGTGCCAGCAGTTACGTGGACAGGCTTGGCAATCAGCCCCAGCATTTT
TRBV9	TRBD2	TRBJ2-1	-	CASSRASGDYNEQFF	TGTGCCAGCAGCAGAGCTAGCGGAGACTACAATGAGCAGTTCTTC
TRBV6-6	-	TRBJ1-1	-	CASSGYTEAFF	TGTGCCAGCTCTGGGTACACTGAAGCTTTCTTT
TRBV28	TRBD1	TRBJ1-2	-	CASRDRGTYGYTF	TGTGCCAGCAGGGACAGGGGCACCTATGGCTACACCTTC
TRBV30	TRBD2	TRBJ2-3	-	CAWSGSGSKDTQYF	TGTGCCTGGAGTGGCAGCGGGAGTAAAGATACGCAGTATTTT
TRBV19	-	TRBJ1-5	few	CASSIDGDSNQPQHF	TGTGCCAGTAGTATAGATGGAGATAGCAATCAGCCCCAGCATTTT
TRBV18	-	TRBJ2-5	-	CASSPPSRGRETQYF	TGTGCCAGCTCACCACCTTCCAGGGGCAGAGAGACCCAGTACTTC
TRBV5-1	TRBD2	TRBJ2-7	-	CASSSAPSGMSNEQYF	TGCGCCAGCAGCTCGGCTCCTAGCGGGATGAGTAACGAGCAGTACTTC
TRBV4-1	-	TRBJ2-1	-	CASSREARDQPRFF	TGCGCCAGCAGCCGCGAGGCCCGGGACCAGCCGAGGTTCTTC
TRBV7-6	-	TRBJ2-7	-	CASSLATDSYEQYF	TGTGCCAGCAGCTTAGCGACCGATTCCTACGAGCAGTACTTC
TRBV11-3	-	TRBJ2-7	-	CASSLGSGQAYEQYF	TGTGCCAGCAGCTTAGGGTCGGGACAAGCCTACGAGCAGTACTTC
TRBV28	TRBD2	TRBJ2-5	once	CASSPTGTSGLYQYF	TGTGCCAGCAGTCCCACGGGGACTAGCGGGCTATATCAGTACTTC
TRBV27	TRBD2	TRBJ2-3	once	CASSGGSSTDTQYF	TGTGCCAGCAGTGGCGGGAGTAGCACAGATACGCAGTATTTT
TRBV19	-	TRBJ1-2	-	CASSQSAYGYTF	TGTGCCAGTAGTCAGTCCGCCTATGGCTACACCTTC
TRBV28	-	TRBJ2-2	-	CASSLSPGNPGELFF	TGTGCCAGCAGTTTATCCCCAGGGAACCCCGGGGAGCTGTTTTTT
TRBV30	-	TRBJ2-7	-	CAYSTGPHYEQYF	TGTGCCTACTCGACCGGGCCACACTACGAGCAGTACTTC
TRBV5-5	-	TRBJ1-1	-	CASSFGGTEAFF	TGTGCCAGCAGCTTTGGAGGGACTGAAGCTTTCTTT
TRBV19	-	TRBJ1-2	-	CASGGGSYGYTF	TGTGCCAGTGGGGGGGGGAGCTATGGCTACACCTTC
TRBV29-1	TRBD1	TRBJ1-1	-	CSVMGQGINTEAFF	TGCAGCGTGATGGGACAGGGAATCAACACTGAAGCTTTCTTT
TRBV7-9	-	TRBJ1-2	once	CASSFAREGYTF	TGTGCCAGCAGCTTTGCCCGGGAGGGCTACACCTTC
TRBV5-3	TRBD2	TRBJ2-5	-	CASSASGSAVETQYF	TGTGCCAGCAGTGCTAGCGGGAGCGCGGTAGAGACCCAGTACTTC
TRBV6-5	-	TRBJ1-2	-	CASSYVHSHGYTF	TGTGCCAGCAGTTACGTCCACTCACATGGCTACACCTTC